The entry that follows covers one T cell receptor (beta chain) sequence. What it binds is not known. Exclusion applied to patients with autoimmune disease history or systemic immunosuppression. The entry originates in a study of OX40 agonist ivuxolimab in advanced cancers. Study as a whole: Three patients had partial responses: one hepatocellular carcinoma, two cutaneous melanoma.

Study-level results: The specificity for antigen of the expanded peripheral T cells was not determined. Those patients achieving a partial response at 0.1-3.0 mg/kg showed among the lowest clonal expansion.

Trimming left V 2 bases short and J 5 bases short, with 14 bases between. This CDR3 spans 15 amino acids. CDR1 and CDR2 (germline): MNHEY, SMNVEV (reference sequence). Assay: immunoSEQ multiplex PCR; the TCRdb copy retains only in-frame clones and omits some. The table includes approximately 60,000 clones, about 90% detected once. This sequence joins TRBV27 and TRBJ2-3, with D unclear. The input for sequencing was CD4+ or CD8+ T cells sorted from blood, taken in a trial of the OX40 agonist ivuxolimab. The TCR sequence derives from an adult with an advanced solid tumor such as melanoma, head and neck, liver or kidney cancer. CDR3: CASSLSPYPRDTQYF. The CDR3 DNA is TGTGCCAGCAGTTTAAGTCCGTACCCTCGAGATACGCAGTATTTT.